The 12 T cell receptor beta chains listed next were all sequenced from one sample in a study of blood T cell repertoires in COVID-19 (dated by TCRdb to about 2020). Libraries were constructed by the immunoSEQ multiplex PCR assay. TCRdb stores this immuneACCESS table with in-frame sequences only. Part of the clones is absent; in the studies checked, under half of the shortfall reflects unresolved V genes, and no reason is known for the rest. The sample contains roughly 200,000 clones, about 84% of them found a single time. The top ten clones comprise 7.9% of the sample. Sequencing was done on a sample of peripheral blood. The receptors shown here come from an elderly woman with acute or convalescent COVID-19.

Only one count was recorded for this clone. The chain combines TRBV3-1 (or the pseudogene TRBV3-2) with TRBJ2-2; D unresolved. V was clipped by 4 bases and J by 4 bases, with 19 bases between them. In germline, CDR1 is LGHDT, CDR2 YNNKEL (reference sequence). The CDR3 spans 17 residues. The CDR3 DNA reads as TGTGCCAGCAGCCGAGCGAGGTCCTTTACTGGCACCGGGGAGCTGTTTTTT. Protein: CASSRARSFTGTGELFF.

The V and J genes are TRBV24-1 and TRBJ2-5; 7 positions match TRBD1. CDR1 is KGHDR and CDR2 is SFDVKD in the germline V gene. Unmatched junction bases numbered 2, after V lost 0 bases and J lost 2 bases. This CDR3 spans 15 amino acids. This chain's CDR3 is CATSDLLGQQETQYF. The DNA for the CDR3 is TGTGCCACCAGTGATTTGTTGGGACAGCAAGAGACCCAGTACTTC.

The V gene is TRBV3-1 (or the pseudogene TRBV3-2), the J gene TRBJ1-2; D call uncertain. Germline V CDR1 and CDR2: LGHDT, YNNKEL (reference sequence). The CDR3 totals 13 residues. V lost 4 bases, J lost 7 bases, and 13 bases lay in between. CDR3 amino acids: CASSPFSGGGYTF. As DNA, the CDR3 is TGTGCCAGCAGCCCCTTCAGCGGCGGTGGCTACACCTTC.

The genes are TRBV6-5 and TRBJ1-1, with TRBD1 matching 7 bases. This CDR3 region has 14 residues. The junction had 5 bases not matched to a gene; V was cut back by 6 bases and J by 1 base. CDR1 MNHEY and CDR2 SVGAGI come from the germline V gene. The CDR3 DNA follows: TGTGCCAGCAGATCACAGGGGACGAACACTGAAGCTTTCTTT. This codes for CASRSQGTNTEAFF.

This clone occurred once. The rearrangement uses TRBV4-2 and TRBJ2-4; tentative D call: TRBD1 (6 bases). The CDR3 has 14 residues. Germline loops: CDR1 LGHNA, CDR2 YNFKEQ. The germline V and J ends were trimmed by 2 bases and 3 bases, with 8 bases remaining between them. The CDR3 DNA reads TGTGCCAGCAGCCAAATGGACAGCAAAAACATTCAGTACTTC. It is translated as CASSQMDSKNIQYF.

The gene calls are TRBV20-1 and TRBJ2-5, with D uncertain. The CDR3 loop spans 12 amino acids. Trimming shortened V by 3 bases and J by 1 base, and 6 bases separated the two germline ends. Germline loops: CDR1 DFQATT, CDR2 SNEGSKA (reference sequence). The CDR3 reads CSASRVQETQYF. In nucleotides, the CDR3 is TGCAGTGCTAGTCGGGTCCAAGAGACCCAGTACTTC.

The rearrangement links TRBV19 to TRBJ1-1, with D possibly TRBD1 on 6 matching bases. Germline lookup yields CDR1 LNHDA and CDR2 SQIVND (reference sequence). Trimming stripped 11 bases from V and 0 bases from J, with 16 bases between. The CDR3 spans 14 residues. The CDR3 coding sequence is TGTGCCTGCCAGGCGGGGGGCTTGAACACTGAAGCTTTCTTT. Amino acids: CACQAGGLNTEAFF. Looking up the rest from reference TRBV19 and TRBJ1-1 gives the full variable domain: DGGITQSPKYLFRKEGQNVTLSCEQNLNHDAMYWYRQDPGQGLRLIYYSQIVNDFQKGDIAEGYSVSREKKESFPLTVTSAQKNPTAFYLCACQAGGLNTEAFFGQGTRLTVV.

The CDR3 DNA is TGTGCCAGCAGCCATCCCGAGGGAAACACCATATATTTT. It encodes CASSHPEGNTIYF. V gene TRBV3-1 (or the pseudogene TRBV3-2) combines with J gene TRBJ1-3; D is unresolved. V was shortened by 3 bases and J by 4 bases, with 7 bases between the two germline ends. This CDR3 is 13 amino acids long. Germline V gene lookup returns CDR1 LGHDT and CDR2 YNNKEL (reference sequence).

The chain has TRBV6-2 or TRBV6-3 and TRBJ1-2; tentatively, D is TRBD1 (6 bases). The germline CDR1 and CDR2 sequences are MNHEY and SVGEGT. V lost 3 bases and J 7 bases, leaving 15 bases between the germline ends. The CDR3 is 14 residues long. The CDR3 nucleotides read TGTGCCAGCAGTTATGCGGGGGCCGGTCGTGGCTACACCTTC. This encodes CASSYAGAGRGYTF.

This sequence joins TRBV6-5 and TRBJ1-5; D might be TRBD1 (6 bases). The length of the CDR3 is 15 residues. V was trimmed by 6 bases and J by 0 bases, leaving 12 bases between them. In germline, CDR1 is MNHEY, CDR2 SVGAGI. CDR3 DNA sequence: TGTGCCAGCAGGCCCACAGGGCTTAGCAATCAGCCCCAGCATTTT. It codes for CASRPTGLSNQPQHF.

As concerns this clone: Other DNA sequences of this sample code for an identical CDR3. The chain combines TRBV6-1 with TRBJ1-5; 7 nucleotides align to TRBD1. Germline V gives CDR1 MNHNS, CDR2 SASEGT. There are 16 residues in the CDR3. Trimming cost V 1 base and J 0 bases; bases outside gene matches: 3. The CDR3 DNA reads as TGTGCCAGCAGTGAAGGGACAGGATTTAGCAATCAGCCCCAGCATTTT. This encodes CASSEGTGFSNQPQHF.

The V call is TRBV6-1, the J call TRBJ2-5, with D perhaps TRBD2 (5 bases). The CDR3 has 16 amino acids. Trimming shortened V by 2 bases and J by 2 bases, and 15 bases separated the two germline ends. The V gene's germline CDR1 is MNHNS and CDR2 SASEGT. CDR3: CASSESKGGGQETQYF. CDR3 DNA sequence: TGTGCCAGCAGTGAATCGAAGGGCGGAGGTCAAGAGACCCAGTACTTC.